The entry that follows covers one T cell receptor (beta chain) sequence. V gave up 7 bases and J gave up 5 bases, with 18 bases separating them. There are 14 residues in the CDR3. Germline lookup yields CDR1 SGHNT and CDR2 YYREEE (reference sequence). All exposed participants met a person with COVID-19 within 2 weeks before entering the study. This sample was included in a study of blood T cell repertoires in COVID-19. Repertoires were generated with immunoSEQ multiplex PCR, while TCRdb's copy carries only in-frame clones and drops some. The sample holds about 260,000 clones, about nine tenths seen once.

The sequence was obtained from a man aged 45-65 years who had been exposed to COVID-19. Material: PBMCs or T cells enriched from blood (not recorded which). The chain uses TRBV5-4 and TRBJ2-5; D unresolved. CDR3 in amino acids: CASSSQWARETQYF. The CDR3 DNA reads as TGTGCCAGCTCATCTCAGTGGGCTCGGGAGACCCAGTACTTC.